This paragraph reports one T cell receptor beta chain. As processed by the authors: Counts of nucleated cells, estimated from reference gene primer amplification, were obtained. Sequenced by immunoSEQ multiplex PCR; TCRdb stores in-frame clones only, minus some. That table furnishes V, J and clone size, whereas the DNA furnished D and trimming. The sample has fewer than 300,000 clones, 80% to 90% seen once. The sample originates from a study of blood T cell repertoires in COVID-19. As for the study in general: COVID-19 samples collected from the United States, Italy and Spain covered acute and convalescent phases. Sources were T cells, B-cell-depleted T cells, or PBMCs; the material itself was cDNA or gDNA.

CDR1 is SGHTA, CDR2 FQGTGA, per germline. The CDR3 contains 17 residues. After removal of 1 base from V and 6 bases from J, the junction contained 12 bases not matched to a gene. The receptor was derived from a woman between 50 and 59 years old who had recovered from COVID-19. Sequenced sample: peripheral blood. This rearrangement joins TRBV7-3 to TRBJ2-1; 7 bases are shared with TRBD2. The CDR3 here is CASSLSRTAGVGNEQFF. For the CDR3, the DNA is TGTGCCAGCAGCTTAAGTAGGACGGCGGGAGTGGGCAATGAGCAGTTCTTC.